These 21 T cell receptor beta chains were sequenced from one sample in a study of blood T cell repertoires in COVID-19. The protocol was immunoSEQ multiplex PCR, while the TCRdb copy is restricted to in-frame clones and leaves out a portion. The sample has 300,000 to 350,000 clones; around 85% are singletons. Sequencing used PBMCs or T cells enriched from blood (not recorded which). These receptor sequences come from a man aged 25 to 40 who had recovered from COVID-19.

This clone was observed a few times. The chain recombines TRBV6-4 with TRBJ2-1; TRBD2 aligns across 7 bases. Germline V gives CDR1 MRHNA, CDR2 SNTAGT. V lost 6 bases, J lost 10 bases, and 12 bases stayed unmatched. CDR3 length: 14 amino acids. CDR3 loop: CASRGAGSSPEQFF. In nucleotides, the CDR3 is TGTGCCAGCAGGGGAGCGGGGAGCTCCCCCGAGCAGTTCTTC.

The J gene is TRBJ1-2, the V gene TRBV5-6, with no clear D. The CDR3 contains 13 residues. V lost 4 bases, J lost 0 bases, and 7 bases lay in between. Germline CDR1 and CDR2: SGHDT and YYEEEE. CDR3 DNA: TGTGCCAGCAGCGTGAGTTCTAACTATGGCTACACCTTC. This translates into CASSVSSNYGYTF.

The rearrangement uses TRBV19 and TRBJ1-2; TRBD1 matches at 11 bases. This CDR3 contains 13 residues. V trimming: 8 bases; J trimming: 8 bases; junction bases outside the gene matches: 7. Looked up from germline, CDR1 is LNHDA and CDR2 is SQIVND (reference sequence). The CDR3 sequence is CASRDRGTEGYTF. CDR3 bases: TGTGCCAGTCGGGACAGGGGGACTGAGGGCTACACCTTC.

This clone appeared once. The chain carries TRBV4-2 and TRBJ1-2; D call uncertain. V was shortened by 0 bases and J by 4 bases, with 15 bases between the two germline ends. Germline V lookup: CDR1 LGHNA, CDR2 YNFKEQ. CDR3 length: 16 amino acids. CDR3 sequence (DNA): TGTGCCAGCAGCCAAGATGGAGGTCTCCAGACCTATGGCTACACCTTC. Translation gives CASSQDGGLQTYGYTF.

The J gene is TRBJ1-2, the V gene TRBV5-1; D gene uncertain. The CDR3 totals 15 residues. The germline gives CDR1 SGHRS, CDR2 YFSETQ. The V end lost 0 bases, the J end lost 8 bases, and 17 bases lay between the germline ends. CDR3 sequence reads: CASSLALGQLEGYTF. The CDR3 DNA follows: TGCGCCAGCAGCTTGGCTCTGGGTCAGCTGGAGGGCTACACCTTC. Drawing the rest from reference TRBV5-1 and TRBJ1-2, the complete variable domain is KAGVTQTPRYLIKTRGQQVTLSCSPISGHRSVSWYQQTPGQGLQFLFEYFSETQRNKGNFPGRFSGRQFSNSRSEMNVSTLELGDSALYLCASSLALGQLEGYTFGSGTRLTVV.

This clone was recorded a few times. The CDR3: CARGQGPPLNTEAFF. The CDR3 DNA follows: TGTGCCAGGGGACAGGGGCCTCCCTTGAACACTGAAGCTTTCTTT. The rearrangement links TRBV6-5 to TRBJ1-1; 10 bases are shared with TRBD1. Trimming took 9 bases from V and 0 from J; bases not matched to a gene: 7. Germline CDR1 reads MNHEY; CDR2 reads SVGAGI. The CDR3 totals 15 residues.

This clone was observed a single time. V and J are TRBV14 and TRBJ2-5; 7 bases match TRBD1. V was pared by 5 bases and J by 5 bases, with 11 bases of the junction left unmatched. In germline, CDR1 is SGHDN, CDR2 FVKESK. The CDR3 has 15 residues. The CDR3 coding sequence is TGTGCCAGCAGCGTAGGGGGCCGAACGGGGGAGACCCAGTACTTC. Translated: CASSVGGRTGETQYF.

The CDR3 sequence is CAIGQGPVRGYTF. The CDR3 region has the DNA TGTGCCATCGGACAGGGGCCCGTGAGGGGCTACACCTTC. The chain employs TRBV10-3 and TRBJ1-2; 9 bases line up with TRBD1. The J segment lost 8 bases and the V segment lost 8 bases, leaving 9 bases of the junction unmatched. This CDR3 comprises 13 residues. Germline V lookup: CDR1 ENHRY, CDR2 SYGVKD.

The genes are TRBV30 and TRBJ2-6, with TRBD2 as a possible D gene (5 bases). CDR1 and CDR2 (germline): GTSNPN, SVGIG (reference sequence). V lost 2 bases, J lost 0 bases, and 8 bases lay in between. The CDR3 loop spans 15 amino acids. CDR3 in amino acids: CAWSLGSSGANVLTF. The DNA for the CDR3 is TGTGCCTGGAGTCTTGGGAGCTCTGGGGCCAACGTCCTGACTTTC.

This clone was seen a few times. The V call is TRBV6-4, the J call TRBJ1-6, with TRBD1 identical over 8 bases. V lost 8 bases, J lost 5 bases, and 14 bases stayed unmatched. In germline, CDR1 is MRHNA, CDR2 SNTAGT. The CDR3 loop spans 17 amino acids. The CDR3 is CASALTGDATNNSPLHF. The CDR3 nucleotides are TGTGCCAGCGCCTTGACAGGGGACGCAACCAATAATTCACCCCTCCACTTT.

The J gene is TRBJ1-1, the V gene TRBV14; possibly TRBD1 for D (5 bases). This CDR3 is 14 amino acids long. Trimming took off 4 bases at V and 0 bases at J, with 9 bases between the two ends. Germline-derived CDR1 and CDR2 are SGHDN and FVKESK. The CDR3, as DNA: TGTGCCAGCAGCCTACGGGGGATGAACACTGAAGCTTTCTTT. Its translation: CASSLRGMNTEAFF. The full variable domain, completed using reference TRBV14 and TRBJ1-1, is EAGVTQFPSHSVIEKGQTVTLRCDPISGHDNLYWYRRVMGKEIKFLLHFVKESKQDESGMPNNRFLAERTGGTYSTLKVQPAELEDSGVYFCASSLRGMNTEAFFGQGTRLTVV.

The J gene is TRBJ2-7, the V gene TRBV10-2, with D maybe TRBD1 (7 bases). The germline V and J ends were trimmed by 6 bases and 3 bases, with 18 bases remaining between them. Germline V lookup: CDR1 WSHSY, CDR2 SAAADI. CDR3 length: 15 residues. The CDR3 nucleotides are TGCGCCAGCAGCCTAGTGGAGGGGGCCAGCTACGAGCAGTACTTC. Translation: CASSLVEGASYEQYF.

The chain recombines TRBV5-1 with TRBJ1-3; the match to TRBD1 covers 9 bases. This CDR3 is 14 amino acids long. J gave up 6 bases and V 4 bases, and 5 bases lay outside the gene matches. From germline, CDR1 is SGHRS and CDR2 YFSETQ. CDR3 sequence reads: CASSKGQGTNTIYF. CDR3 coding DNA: TGCGCCAGCAGCAAAGGACAGGGGACAAACACCATATATTTT.

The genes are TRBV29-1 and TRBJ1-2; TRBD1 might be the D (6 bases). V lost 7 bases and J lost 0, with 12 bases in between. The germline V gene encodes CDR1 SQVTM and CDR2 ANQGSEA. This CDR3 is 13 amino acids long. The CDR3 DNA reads TGCAGCGCCCGGACAGAGCCTAACTATGGCTACACCTTC. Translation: CSARTEPNYGYTF. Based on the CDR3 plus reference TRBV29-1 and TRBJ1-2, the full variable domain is SAVISQKPSRDICQRGTSLTIQCQVDSQVTMMFWYRQQPGQSLTLIATANQGSEATYESGFVIDKFPISRPNLTFSTLTVSNMSPEDSSIYLCSARTEPNYGYTFGSGTRLTVV.

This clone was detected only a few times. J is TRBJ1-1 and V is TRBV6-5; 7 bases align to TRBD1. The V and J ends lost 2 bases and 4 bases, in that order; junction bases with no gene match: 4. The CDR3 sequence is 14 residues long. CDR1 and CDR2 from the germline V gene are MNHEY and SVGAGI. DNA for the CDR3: TGTGCCAGCAGTTACGGACAGGCGCTCACTGAAGCTTTCTTT. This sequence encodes CASSYGQALTEAFF.

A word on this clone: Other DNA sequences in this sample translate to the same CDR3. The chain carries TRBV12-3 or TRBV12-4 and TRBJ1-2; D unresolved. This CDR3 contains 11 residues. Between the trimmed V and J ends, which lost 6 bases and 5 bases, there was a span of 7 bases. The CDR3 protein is CASSPSYGYTF. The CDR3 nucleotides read TGTGCCAGCAGCCCGAGTTATGGCTACACCTTC.

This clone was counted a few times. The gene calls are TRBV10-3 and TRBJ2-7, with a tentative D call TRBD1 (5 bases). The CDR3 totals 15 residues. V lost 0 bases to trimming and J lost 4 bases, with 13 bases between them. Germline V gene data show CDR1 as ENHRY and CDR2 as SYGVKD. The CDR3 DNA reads TGTGCCATCAGTGAGTCAGTAACTAAGGGGTACGAGCAGTACTTC. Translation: CAISESVTKGYEQYF.

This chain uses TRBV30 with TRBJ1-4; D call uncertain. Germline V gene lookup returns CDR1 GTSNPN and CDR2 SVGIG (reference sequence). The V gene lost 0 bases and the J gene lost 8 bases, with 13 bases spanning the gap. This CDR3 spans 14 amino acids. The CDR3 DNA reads TGTGCCTGGAGTGTTGGAGGGAATCGAGAAAAACTGTTTTTT. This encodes CAWSVGGNREKLFF.

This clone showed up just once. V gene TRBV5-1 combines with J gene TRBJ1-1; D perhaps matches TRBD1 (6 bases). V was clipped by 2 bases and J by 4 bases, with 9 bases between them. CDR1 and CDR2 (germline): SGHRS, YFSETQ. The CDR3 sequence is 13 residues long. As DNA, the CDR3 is TGCGCCAGCAGCTTAACAGGGCCCACTGAAGCTTTCTTT. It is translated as CASSLTGPTEAFF.

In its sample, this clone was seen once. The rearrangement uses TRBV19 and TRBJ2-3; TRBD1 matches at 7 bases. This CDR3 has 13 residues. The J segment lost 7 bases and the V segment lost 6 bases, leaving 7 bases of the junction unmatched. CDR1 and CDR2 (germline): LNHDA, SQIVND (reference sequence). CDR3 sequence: CASRTRQGNTQYF. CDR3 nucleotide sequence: TGTGCCAGTAGGACGAGACAGGGAAATACGCAGTATTTT.

In DNA, the CDR3 is TGTGCCAGTACAGACAGGCCGACATTAGCGAACACTGAAGCTTTCTTT. Residues: CASTDRPTLANTEAFF. This rearrangement joins TRBV19 to TRBJ1-1; a weak D match, TRBD1 (6 bases). Trimming cost V 7 bases and J 1 base, with 19 bases left between them. Germline CDR1 is LNHDA and CDR2 is SQIVND (reference sequence). The CDR3 spans 16 residues.